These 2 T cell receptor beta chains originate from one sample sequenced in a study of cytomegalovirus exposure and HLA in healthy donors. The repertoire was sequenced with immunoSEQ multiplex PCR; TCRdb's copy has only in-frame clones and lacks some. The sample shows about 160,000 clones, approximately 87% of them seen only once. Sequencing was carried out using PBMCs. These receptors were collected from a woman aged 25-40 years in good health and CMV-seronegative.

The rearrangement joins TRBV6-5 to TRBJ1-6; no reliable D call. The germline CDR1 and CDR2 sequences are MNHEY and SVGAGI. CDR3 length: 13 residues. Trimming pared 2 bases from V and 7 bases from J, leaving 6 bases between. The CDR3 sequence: CASSYRSNSPLHF. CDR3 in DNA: TGTGCCAGCAGTTACAGATCAAATTCACCCCTCCACTTT.

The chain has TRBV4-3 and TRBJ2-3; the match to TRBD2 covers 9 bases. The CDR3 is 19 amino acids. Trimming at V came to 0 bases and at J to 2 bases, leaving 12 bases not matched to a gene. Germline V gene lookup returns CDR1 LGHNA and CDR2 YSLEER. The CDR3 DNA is TGCGCCAGCAGCCAAGATATCCTAGCGGGAAGTTGGATCACAGATACGCAGTATTTT. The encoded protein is CASSQDILAGSWITDTQYF.